Listed below are T cell receptor beta chains from one sample, sequenced in a study of blood T cell repertoires in COVID-19. The assay was immunoSEQ multiplex PCR, and TCRdb's table has in-frame clones only and misses some. The table has fewer than 30,000 clones, 81% seen once. Sequenced input: peripheral blood. All receptors come from a woman aged 60-70 years with acute or convalescent COVID-19. Each CDR3 is given with its conserved first and last residue. A D gene is named only where the DNA matches it firmly. The size field is filled for only some rows; it gives once, few, many or a size class.

size: NA; J: TRBJ1-1; V: TRBV6-6; D: NA; DNA: TGTGCCAGCAGCCCATCGGGGGGAGCTTTCTTT; CDR3: CASSPSGGAFF
size: NA; J: TRBJ2-1; V: TRBV10-2; D: NA; DNA: TGCGCCAGCACTCTGAGCTCCTACAATGAGCAGTTCTTC; CDR3: CASTLSSYNEQFF
size: NA; J: TRBJ1-4; V: TRBV9; D: NA; DNA: TGTGCCAGCGGCAGACGCGGGGGCGAGGGCGCAAAACTGTTTTTT; CDR3: CASGRRGGEGAKLFF
size: NA; J: TRBJ2-7; V: TRBV28; D: NA; DNA: TGTGCCAGCAGTTTGCTAACAGTTGTCAAGCAGTACTTC; CDR3: CASSLLTVVKQYF
size: NA; J: TRBJ2-7; V: TRBV6-5; D: TRBD1; DNA: TGTGCCAGCAGTTACTTGGGGACAGGGGGCTCCTACGAGCAGTACTTC; CDR3: CASSYLGTGGSYEQYF
size: NA; J: TRBJ1-5; V: TRBV28; D: TRBD1; DNA: TGTGCCAGCAGTTTAGCGGCGACAGGGAGAGGTCAGCCCCAGCATTTT; CDR3: CASSLAATGRGQPQHF
size: NA; J: TRBJ2-7; V: TRBV5-1; D: TRBD2; DNA: TGCGCCAGCAGCGGAACGCTAGCGGGGCCTCCCTACGAGCAGTACTTC; CDR3: CASSGTLAGPPYEQYF
size: NA; J: TRBJ2-7; V: TRBV7-8; D: TRBD2; DNA: TGTGCCAGCAGCTTAAATTCCGGGACTAGCTACTCCTACGAGCAGTACTTC; CDR3: CASSLNSGTSYSYEQYF
size: NA; J: TRBJ2-1; V: TRBV24-1; D: NA; DNA: TGTGCCACCAGTGAAGGGGCTGGGGAGCAGTTCTTC; CDR3: CATSEGAGEQFF
size: few; J: TRBJ1-1; V: TRBV9; D: NA; DNA: TGTGCCAGCAGCGTAAGCCCGAAATTGGTTAGTCTAGCTTTCTTT; CDR3: CASSVSPKLVSLAFF
size: NA; J: TRBJ1-1; V: TRBV3-1/TRBV3-2; D: TRBD1; DNA: TGTGCCAGCAGTCCATGGACAGGCCCGAACACTGAAGCTTTCTTT; CDR3: CASSPWTGPNTEAFF
size: few; J: TRBJ1-5; V: TRBV19; D: TRBD1; DNA: TGTGCCAGTAGTGCGAGGGACAGGGGAAGCAATCAGCCCCAGCATTTT; CDR3: CASSARDRGSNQPQHF
size: NA; J: TRBJ1-4; V: TRBV5-1; D: NA; DNA: TGCGCCAGCAGCCCCCGGGCAACTAATGAAAAACTGTTTTTT; CDR3: CASSPRATNEKLFF
size: few; J: TRBJ1-2; V: TRBV19; D: TRBD1; DNA: TGTGCCAGTGGCCGGGGGGACAGGATCTATGGCTACACCTTC; CDR3: CASGRGDRIYGYTF
size: NA; J: TRBJ1-1; V: TRBV28; D: NA; DNA: TGTGCCAGCAGTTCCCCTCCCGGCCCGGGCACTGAAGCTTTCTTT; CDR3: CASSSPPGPGTEAFF
size: NA; J: TRBJ2-1; V: TRBV7-8; D: TRBD1; DNA: TGTGCCAGCAGCTTATTTTGGGGGACAGAGAACAATGAGCAGTTCTTC; CDR3: CASSLFWGTENNEQFF
size: NA; J: TRBJ2-7; V: TRBV5-6; D: NA; DNA: TGTGCCAGCAGCCCGCAGGGCCCCTACGAGCAGTACTTC; CDR3: CASSPQGPYEQYF
size: NA; J: TRBJ2-3; V: TRBV13; D: NA; DNA: TGTGCCAGCAATTCCTTCGGGGCAGATACGCAGTATTTT; CDR3: CASNSFGADTQYF
size: NA; J: TRBJ1-1; V: TRBV6-5; D: TRBD1; DNA: TGTGCCAGCAGTTTTTCCGGGACAGGGCTCACTGAAGCTTTCTTT; CDR3: CASSFSGTGLTEAFF
size: once; J: TRBJ1-3; V: TRBV30; D: NA; DNA: TGTGCCTGGAGTGCAGTTCGGGGCTCTGGAAACACCATATATTTT; CDR3: CAWSAVRGSGNTIYF
size: NA; J: TRBJ1-5; V: TRBV15; D: NA; DNA: TGTGCCACCAGCGTTGGCGGTTTACAGCATTTT; CDR3: CATSVGGLQHF
size: NA; J: TRBJ2-5; V: TRBV2; D: NA; DNA: TGTGCCAGCAGAGCCGGGGAAGAGACCCAGTACTTC; CDR3: CASRAGEETQYF
size: NA; J: TRBJ1-4; V: TRBV6-6; D: NA; DNA: TGTGCCAGCAGGGAGGCGGCGGTGGAAAAACTGTTTTTT; CDR3: CASREAAVEKLFF
size: NA; J: TRBJ2-2; V: TRBV15; D: NA; DNA: TGTGCCACCAGCAGAGCCTCGCAGAATACCGGGGAGCTGTTTTTT; CDR3: CATSRASQNTGELFF
size: NA; J: TRBJ2-2; V: TRBV11-3; D: NA; DNA: TGTGCCAGCAGCACCCGGGGTACCGGGGAGCTGTTTTTT; CDR3: CASSTRGTGELFF
size: few; J: TRBJ2-7; V: TRBV24-1; D: TRBD2; DNA: TGTGCCACCAGGATTGTACCTCTAGCGGGGGACTATTACGAGCAGTACTTC; CDR3: CATRIVPLAGDYYEQYF
size: NA; J: TRBJ2-1; V: TRBV14; D: NA; DNA: TGTGCCAGCAGCCAGACGGAGGTGGGGTTCAATGAGCAGTTCTTC; CDR3: CASSQTEVGFNEQFF